These 19 T cell receptor beta chains were all obtained from the same sample, sequenced in a study of blood T cell repertoires in COVID-19. Profiling relied on immunoSEQ multiplex PCR, and the TCRdb table lists in-frame clones only, not all of them. The table includes about 190,000 clones, 85% to 90% detected once. The sequencing input was peripheral blood. These receptors all come from a woman between 70 and 85 years old with COVID-19, enrolled during active disease.

The chain links TRBV30 to TRBJ1-2; no clear D gene. The V end was cut by 8 bases, the J end by 4 bases, with 20 bases between. In germline, CDR1 is GTSNPN, CDR2 SVGIG (reference sequence). The CDR3 is 14 amino acids. This chain's CDR3 is CAAESTQAFYGYTF. CDR3 bases: TGTGCCGCCGAATCGACTCAAGCCTTCTATGGCTACACCTTC. The full variable domain, in which reference TRBV30 and TRBJ1-2 provide the parts outside the CDR3, is SQTIHQWPATLVQPVGSPLSLECTVEGTSNPNLYWYRQAAGRGLQLLFYSVGIGQISSEVPQNLSASRPQDRQFILSSKKLLLSDSGFYLCAAESTQAFYGYTFGSGTRLTVV.

In DNA form, the CDR3 reads TGTGCCAGCAGCCCCCTCTCCTTTTTTTACGAGCAGTACTTC. It is translated as CASSPLSFFYEQYF. J is TRBJ2-7 and V is TRBV9; D not certain. In germline, CDR1 is SGDLS, CDR2 YYNGEE. V lost 4 bases and J 4 bases, leaving 15 bases between the germline ends. The CDR3 is 14 amino acids.

The V and J genes are TRBV19 and TRBJ2-6; 7 bases agree with TRBD1. The V gene end was trimmed by 5 bases and the J gene end by 3 bases; junction bases not matched to a gene: 4. The CDR3 is made up of 15 amino acids. The germline gives CDR1 LNHDA, CDR2 SQIVND (reference sequence). The CDR3, as DNA: TGTGCCAGTAGTCTCAGGGGGTTTGGGGCCAACGTCCTGACTTTC. This gives the protein CASSLRGFGANVLTF.

The CDR3 DNA reads as TGTGCCAGCAGCCACGCCTCGGGGGACGAGCAGTACTTC. This gives the protein CASSHASGDEQYF. The chain is built from TRBV5-4 and TRBJ2-7; a weak D match, TRBD2 (6 bases). CDR1 is SGHNT and CDR2 is YYREEE in the germline V gene (reference sequence). The length of the CDR3 is 13 residues. The V end lost 4 bases, the J end lost 5 bases, and 13 bases lay between the germline ends.

This chain connects TRBV5-1 to TRBJ2-3, with D perhaps TRBD1 (7 bases). The CDR3 contains 14 residues. Germline V gives CDR1 SGHRS, CDR2 YFSETQ. The germline V and J ends were trimmed by 4 bases and 6 bases, with 15 bases remaining between them. The CDR3 region has the DNA TGCGCCAGCAGCCTACAGACAGGGACTGATACGCAGTATTTT. It codes for CASSLQTGTDTQYF.

The V and J genes are TRBV21-1 and TRBJ1-1. TRBV21-1 is tagged as a pseudogene. The CDR3 contains 15 residues. Here the CDR3 reads CASSKWEGYNTEAFF. In DNA, the CDR3 is TGTGCCAGCAGCAAATGGGAGGGATACAACACTGAAGCTTTCTTT.

CDR3 in amino acids: CASSPGGFSYEQYF. The CDR3 DNA is TGTGCCAGCAGCCCCGGCGGGTTTTCCTACGAGCAGTACTTC. The rearrangement uses TRBV11-2 and TRBJ2-7; maybe TRBD2 (5 bases). Trimming took off 5 bases at V and 1 base at J, with 12 bases between the two ends. Per the germline V gene, CDR1 is SGHAT and CDR2 is FQNNGV. The CDR3 sequence is 14 residues long.

In this sample, this clone turned up a few times. The CDR3: CASSPRESYNEQFF. The CDR3 nucleotides are TGTGCCAGCAGCCCGAGGGAGAGTTACAATGAGCAGTTCTTC. The J gene is TRBJ2-1, the V gene TRBV7-3; D perhaps matches TRBD2 (5 bases). This CDR3 has 14 residues. V dropped 5 bases and J dropped 4 bases, with 12 bases sitting between them. Per germline, CDR1 SGHTA and CDR2 FQGTGA.

V gene TRBV19 combines with J gene TRBJ1-5; 10 nucleotides agree with TRBD1. V lost 10 bases and J lost 2; bases outside the gene matches: 5. The CDR3 consists of 14 residues. CDR1 is LNHDA, CDR2 SQIVND, per germline (reference sequence). CDR3 nucleotides: TGTGCCACAACCGGGACAGGGGGCAATCAGCCCCAGCATTTT. Residues: CATTGTGGNQPQHF.

To note about this clone: This sample also contains other DNA sequences that code for the same CDR3. CDR3 region: CASSPGTSAYEQYF. The CDR3 region has the DNA TGTGCCAGCAGCCCCGGGACATCCGCCTACGAGCAGTACTTC. J is TRBJ2-7 and V is TRBV5-4; D possibly corresponds to TRBD1 (6 bases). Germline loops: CDR1 SGHNT, CDR2 YYREEE (reference sequence). The CDR3 consists of 14 residues. V was pared by 4 bases and J by 2 bases, with 13 bases between.

This clone was picked up one time. J is TRBJ1-6 and V is TRBV7-6, with D possibly TRBD1 on 6 matching bases. Germline V gene data show CDR1 as SGHVS and CDR2 as FNYEAQ. CDR3 size: 17 residues. Trimming removed 4 bases at V and 9 bases at J, with 22 bases between. CDR3 amino acids: CASSSTGPWGQGSPLHF. CDR3 bases: TGTGCCAGCAGCTCAACCGGCCCATGGGGGCAGGGTTCACCCCTCCACTTT. Together with reference TRBV7-6 and TRBJ1-6, the CDR3 gives the full variable domain: GAGVSQSPRYKVTKRGQDVALRCDPISGHVSLYWYRQALGQGPEFLTYFNYEAQQDKSGLPNDRFSAERPEGSISTLTIQRTEQRDSAMYRCASSSTGPWGQGSPLHFGNGTRLTVT.

CDR3 DNA: TGTGCCAGCAGTCATCGGACAGGAACGACAGATACGCAGTATTTT. Translated: CASSHRTGTTDTQYF. This chain uses TRBV11-3 with TRBJ2-3, with 7 bases matching TRBD1. V dropped 6 bases and J dropped 3; count of bases not matched to a gene: 9. The CDR3 runs 15 residues. Looked up from germline, CDR1 is SGHNT and CDR2 is YENEEA.

A few counts support this clone. The V call is TRBV12-3 or TRBV12-4, the J call TRBJ1-2; 8 bases are a match to TRBD1. The CDR3 has 13 amino acids. Losses at the gene ends were 1 base for V and 8 bases for J; bases not matched to a gene: 3. The CDR3 loop reads CASSLGTGRGYTF. The CDR3 bases are TGTGCCAGCAGTTTAGGGACAGGGAGGGGCTACACCTTC.

The chain has TRBV30 and TRBJ2-2, with TRBD1 as a possible D gene (5 bases). This CDR3 comprises 17 residues. V lost 0 bases, J lost 0 bases, and 14 bases lay in between. Germline CDR1 is GTSNPN and CDR2 is SVGIG (reference sequence). DNA for the CDR3: TGTGCCTGGAGTGTACGGGTCGCAGGGACGAACACCGGGGAGCTGTTTTTT. It specifies CAWSVRVAGTNTGELFF.

The V gene is TRBV2, the J gene TRBJ2-5, with 10 bases that match TRBD1. J lost 5 bases, V lost 8 bases, and 2 bases had no gene match. The CDR3 is 12 residues long. CDR1 is SNHLY, CDR2 FYNNEI, per germline. DNA for the CDR3: TGTGCCAGCGACAGGGGGCGCGAGACCCAGTACTTC. Translated, it gives CASDRGRETQYF.

V is TRBV5-1 and J is TRBJ2-1, with 14 bases identical to TRBD2. This CDR3 is 17 amino acids long. The germline CDR1 and CDR2 sequences are SGHRS and YFSETQ. The junction had 11 bases not matched to a gene; V was cut back by 4 bases and J by 8 bases. CDR3 amino acids: CASSPKPGLAGVHEQFF. In DNA form, the CDR3 reads TGCGCCAGCAGCCCCAAACCGGGACTAGCGGGAGTTCATGAGCAGTTCTTC.

This clone occurred once. This chain connects TRBV20-1 to TRBJ1-5; weak D call: TRBD1 (5 bases). The germline gives CDR1 DFQATT, CDR2 SNEGSKA (reference sequence). CDR3 length: 11 amino acids. Trimming left V 3 bases short and J 6 bases short, with 6 bases between. The CDR3 is CSASGGQPQHF. CDR3 sequence (DNA): TGCAGTGCTAGCGGGGGTCAGCCCCAGCATTTT.

V is TRBV4-3 and J is TRBJ1-2; the D is unclear. The CDR3 extends over 14 amino acids. Trimming left V 0 bases short and J 5 bases short, with 10 bases between. In germline, CDR1 is LGHNA, CDR2 YSLEER. CDR3 nucleotide sequence: TGCGCCAGCAGCCAAGAGGGTAGGAGATATGGCTACACCTTC. It specifies CASSQEGRRYGYTF.

The V gene is TRBV11-3, the J gene TRBJ1-6, with 7 bases matching TRBD1. CDR3 length: 14 residues. The germline V gene has CDR1 SGHNT and CDR2 YENEEA. The trim removed 5 bases at V and 7 bases at J, leaving 5 bases unmatched. The CDR3 region has the DNA TGTGCCAGCAGCGCGACAGGGAAAAATTCACCCCTCCACTTT. It encodes CASSATGKNSPLHF.